Below, one TCR beta chain is given with its context. This sample is drawn from a study of OX40 agonist ivuxolimab in advanced cancers. Between the trimmed V and J ends, which lost 1 base and 1 base, there was a span of 10 bases. Germline values: CDR1 SGHAT, CDR2 FQNNGV. CDR3 length: 15 residues. Sequenced by immunoSEQ multiplex PCR; TCRdb stores in-frame clones only, minus some. Among 65,000 to 80,000 clones listed, around nine tenths were seen once. This chain links TRBV11-2 with TRBJ2-5; D ambiguous. The sample was CD4+ or CD8+ T cells sorted from blood, taken in a trial of the OX40 agonist ivuxolimab. The sequence was obtained from an adult with an advanced solid tumor such as melanoma, head and neck, liver or kidney cancer. The CDR3 bases are TGTGCCAGCAGCTTAGGCCCACTATCCCAAGAGACCCAGTACTTC. Residues: CASSLGPLSQETQYF.